The next 16 T cell receptor beta chains were all read from a single sample in a study of shared clonotypes between healthy human individuals. Generated by immunoSEQ multiplex PCR, the TCRdb table keeps only in-frame clones and is missing some. The table includes more than 2 million clones, approximately 92% detected once. Terminally differentiated effector memory CD45RA+ cells were excluded from the naive CD8 cells, which were CD45RO-negative and positively selected for CCR7. The sequenced material came from naive CD8+ T cells from PBMCs. The receptor set was obtained from a man in his late teens or twenties in good health. Some clones in this sample may be carry-over from other donors' samples.

The gene calls are TRBV7-8 and TRBJ2-7; 8 nucleotides align to TRBD2. This CDR3 is 17 amino acids long. V was pared by 5 bases and J by 3 bases, with 15 bases of the junction left unmatched. Germline V CDR1 and CDR2: SGHVS, FQNEAQ. As DNA, the CDR3 is TGTGCCAGCAGCCCAGGGGCCTTCGGGAGGGCCAGCTACGAGCAGTACTTC. Its protein product is CASSPGAFGRASYEQYF. Full variable domain (outside the CDR3, taken from reference TRBV7-8 and TRBJ2-7): GAGVSQSPRYKVAKRGQDVALRCDPISGHVSLFWYQQALGQGPEFLTYFQNEAQLDKSGLPSDRFFAERPEGSVSTLKIQRTQQEDSAVYLCASSPGAFGRASYEQYFGPGTRLTVT.

The chain uses TRBV13 and TRBJ1-3, with 8 bases aligning to TRBD1. Trimming cost V 5 bases and J 0 bases; bases outside gene matches: 3. The CDR3 is 15 amino acids. Germline V gives CDR1 PRHDT, CDR2 FYEKMQ (reference sequence). The CDR3 loop reads CASSPGTGSGNTIYF. The CDR3 coding sequence is TGTGCCAGCAGCCCCGGGACAGGCTCTGGAAACACCATATATTTT.

The J gene is TRBJ2-5, the V gene TRBV27, with 8 nucleotides matching TRBD1. Germline V lookup: CDR1 MNHEY, CDR2 SMNVEV (reference sequence). Germline trimming cut 1 base from V and 5 bases from J; bases unmatched to any gene: 12. CDR3 length: 17 residues. Here the CDR3 reads CASSLLPGQGVMETQYF. CDR3 bases: TGTGCCAGCAGTTTATTGCCCGGACAGGGTGTAATGGAGACCCAGTACTTC.

As concerns this clone: Other DNA sequences of this sample code for an identical CDR3. V usage is TRBV27 and J usage is TRBJ1-5; D is ambiguous. CDR3 length: 13 amino acids. V was trimmed by 2 bases and J by 2 bases, leaving 4 bases between them. The germline gives CDR1 MNHEY, CDR2 SMNVEV (reference sequence). The CDR3 is CASSLKGNQPQHF. DNA of the CDR3: TGTGCCAGCAGTTTAAAGGGCAATCAGCCCCAGCATTTT.

This chain uses TRBV21-1 with TRBJ2-7. TRBV21-1 is assigned pseudogene status. This CDR3 spans 16 amino acids. Written as DNA, the CDR3 is TGTGCCAGACAGCGTAACAGACGCTTCAGCTCCTACGAGCAGTACTTC. Translation: CARQRNRRFSSYEQYF.

This chain connects TRBV7-6 to TRBJ1-4; D is perhaps TRBD1 (5 bases). Germline values: CDR1 SGHVS, CDR2 FNYEAQ. Trimming removed 1 base from V and 3 bases from J, with 15 bases in between. CDR3 length: 17 amino acids. This CDR3 is CASSLGVGVLPNEKLFF. The CDR3 DNA sequence: TGTGCCAGCAGCTTAGGGGTAGGGGTTCTACCTAATGAAAAACTGTTTTTT.

The chain has TRBV2 and TRBJ2-1; 7 bases line up with TRBD2. J lost 6 bases, V lost 1 base, and 3 bases had no gene match. The CDR3 has 14 amino acids. CDR1 is SNHLY, CDR2 FYNNEI, per germline. The CDR3 DNA reads TGTGCCAGCAGTGAAGTTGGGGGGGGCAATGAGCAGTTCTTC. Amino acid sequence: CASSEVGGGNEQFF.

This sequence joins TRBV4-1 and TRBJ2-2; 8 positions match TRBD2. The CDR3 spans 16 residues. Germline V gene data show CDR1 as MGHRA and CDR2 as YSYEKL. The trim removed 6 bases at V and 1 base at J, leaving 7 bases unmatched. The CDR3: CASRQSGSENTGELFF. The CDR3 nucleotides read TGCGCCAGCAGGCAAAGCGGGAGTGAGAACACCGGGGAGCTGTTTTTT.

This clone was recorded once. This chain links TRBV11-2 with TRBJ2-5; D gene uncertain. Germline V CDR1 and CDR2: SGHAT, FQNNGV. The CDR3 runs 15 residues. Trimming removed 1 base at V and 4 bases at J, with 13 bases between. CDR3: CASSLVGPFGETQYF. The DNA of the CDR3 is TGTGCCAGCAGCTTAGTTGGTCCCTTCGGAGAGACCCAGTACTTC.

The chain employs TRBV7-8 and TRBJ2-7; TRBD2 aligns across 9 bases. The V gene end was trimmed by 5 bases and the J gene end by 7 bases; junction bases not matched to a gene: 15. The germline V gene encodes CDR1 SGHVS and CDR2 FQNEAQ. The CDR3 has 16 residues. The CDR3 reads CASSIGAGLAFREQYF. The CDR3 DNA is TGTGCCAGCAGCATCGGGGCGGGACTAGCTTTTCGAGAGCAGTACTTC.

The CDR3 DNA sequence: TGTGCCAGCAGTCCCTCCTCAGGGGGCATCGGGCAGCCCCAGCATTTT. It yields the protein CASSPSSGGIGQPQHF. The rearrangement links TRBV27 to TRBJ1-5, with 8 bases that match TRBD1. With 5 bases clipped from V and 7 bases from J, the junction kept 13 bases outside the gene matches. The CDR3 runs 16 residues. In germline, CDR1 is MNHEY, CDR2 SMNVEV (reference sequence).

The rearrangement joins TRBV19 to TRBJ2-7, with D tentatively TRBD1 (6 bases). V dropped 5 bases and J dropped 5 bases, with 19 bases sitting between them. The CDR3 covers 15 residues. The germline V gene encodes CDR1 LNHDA and CDR2 SQIVND (reference sequence). The CDR3 sequence is CASSPLQGLRDEQYF. CDR3 sequence (DNA): TGTGCCAGTAGTCCACTACAGGGTTTGAGGGACGAGCAGTACTTC.

The chain has TRBV2 and TRBJ1-5; D unresolved. Trimming shortened V by 5 bases and J by 1 base, and 9 bases separated the two germline ends. Germline V CDR1 and CDR2: SNHLY, FYNNEI. The CDR3 totals 14 residues. The CDR3 sequence: CASSPGRSNQPQHF. Here the CDR3 DNA reads TGTGCCAGCAGTCCCGGACGGAGCAATCAGCCCCAGCATTTT.

The chain links TRBV30 to TRBJ2-7, with a weak D call TRBD1 (5 bases). Trimming removed 7 bases from V and 1 base from J, with 17 bases in between. Germline CDR1 and CDR2: GTSNPN and SVGIG (reference sequence). CDR3 length: 14 amino acids. This chain's CDR3 is CASHWGTASYEQYF. CDR3 DNA: TGTGCCTCCCATTGGGGCACAGCATCCTACGAGCAGTACTTC.

This sequence joins TRBV2 and TRBJ2-7; 9 nucleotides align to TRBD1. The germline V gene has CDR1 SNHLY and CDR2 FYNNEI. After removal of 6 bases from V and 5 bases from J, the junction contained 8 bases not matched to a gene. The CDR3 contains 14 residues. The CDR3 here is CASRPGQGIHEQYF. The CDR3 DNA sequence: TGTGCCAGCAGGCCGGGACAGGGCATCCACGAGCAGTACTTC.

The V call is TRBV28, the J call TRBJ1-1; TRBD1 matches at 8 bases. The germline V gene encodes CDR1 MDHEN and CDR2 SYDVKM. The CDR3 is made up of 13 amino acids. V trimming: 5 bases; J trimming: 6 bases; junction bases outside the gene matches: 5. CDR3 protein: CASSPDRGPEAFF. In DNA, the CDR3 is TGTGCCAGCAGTCCTGACAGGGGCCCTGAAGCTTTCTTT. The full variable domain, its missing parts supplied by reference TRBV28 and TRBJ1-1, is DVKVTQSSRYLVKRTGEKVFLECVQDMDHENMFWYRQDPGLGLRLIYFSYDVKMKEKGDIPEGYSVSREKKERFSLILESASTNQTSMYLCASSPDRGPEAFFGQGTRLTVV.